This T cell receptor beta chain appears in the sequencing data of a study of blood T cell repertoires in COVID-19. The wider study: Samples of COVID-19 (acute and convalescent) were obtained from the United States, Italy and Spain.

The length of the CDR3 is 16 residues. Per the germline V gene, CDR1 is SGHTS and CDR2 is YDEGEE. The J segment lost 0 bases and the V segment lost 4 bases, leaving 6 bases of the junction unmatched. Sequenced by immunoSEQ multiplex PCR; TCRdb stores in-frame clones only, minus some. This table has fewer than 60,000 clones, approximately 83% appearing once. The sequence was collected from a man in his 70s with active COVID-19. The chain carries TRBV5-8 and TRBJ1-5, with 8 nucleotides matching TRBD1. Sequences were obtained from peripheral blood. CDR3 loop: CASSPTGARSNQPQHF. The DNA of the CDR3 is TGTGCCAGCAGCCCGACAGGGGCCCGTAGCAATCAGCCCCAGCATTTT.